The 30 T cell receptor beta chains in this list originate from one sample, sequenced in a study of blood T cell repertoires in COVID-19 (dated by TCRdb to 2018 to 2021). Receptor libraries were prepared by the immunoSEQ multiplex PCR assay. Sourced from immuneACCESS, this table was stored by TCRdb with only in-frame sequences that have V and J called. A share of the clones is absent; for the studies checked, an unresolved V gene accounts for under half, and the remainder has no known explanation. A total of about 170,000 clones appear in this sample, less than 85% of them only once. Of the sample, under 4% falls within the top ten clones. Specimen: peripheral blood. The source is a human donor with acute or convalescent COVID-19. The donor label of this sample is uncertain.

The rearrangement joins TRBV7-2 to TRBJ1-1; TRBD1 might be the D (6 bases). The V gene lost 2 bases and the J gene lost 6 bases, with 25 bases spanning the gap. This CDR3 contains 18 residues. Germline CDR1 is SGHTA and CDR2 is FQGNSA. The CDR3 reads CASSLIRGVGGLNSEAFF. CDR3 bases: TGTGCCAGCAGCTTAATCCGGGGCGTCGGGGGGCTCAACTCTGAAGCTTTCTTT.

The chain combines TRBV13 with TRBJ1-4; TRBD1 might be the D (5 bases). Per germline, CDR1 PRHDT and CDR2 FYEKMQ (reference sequence). The CDR3 extends over 16 amino acids. The V end lost 2 bases, the J end lost 5 bases, and 15 bases lay between the germline ends. In nucleotides, the CDR3 is TGTGCCAGCAGCTTATATGTCAGGGCAGAGAATGAAAAACTGTTTTTT. It translates to CASSLYVRAENEKLFF.

The chain links TRBV6-6 to TRBJ2-1; TRBD1 aligns across 7 bases. The CDR3 contains 13 residues. The V and J ends lost 6 bases and 9 bases, in that order; junction bases with no gene match: 8. Germline V gives CDR1 MNHNY, CDR2 SVGAGI (reference sequence). Written as DNA, the CDR3 is TGTGCCAGCAGCCCCGACAGGGATGTTGAGCAGTTCTTC. Protein sequence: CASSPDRDVEQFF.

This clone was seen only once. DNA of the CDR3: TGTGCCAGCAGCCCCGCCCCACAGGGGCGGAGGAACACTGAAGCTTTCTTT. Protein sequence: CASSPAPQGRRNTEAFF. The rearrangement joins TRBV28 to TRBJ1-1; the match to TRBD1 covers 7 bases. Germline-derived CDR1 and CDR2 are MDHEN and SYDVKM. Losses at the gene ends were 6 bases for V and 1 base for J; bases not matched to a gene: 14. This CDR3 contains 17 residues.

The chain uses TRBV2 and TRBJ1-5; 8 bases align to TRBD1. The J segment lost 6 bases and the V segment lost 2 bases, leaving 9 bases of the junction unmatched. Germline V gene lookup returns CDR1 SNHLY and CDR2 FYNNEI. CDR3 length: 16 amino acids. The CDR3 loop is CASSEPGTGGGQPQHF. CDR3 coding DNA: TGTGCCAGCAGTGAACCCGGGACAGGTGGCGGTCAGCCCCAGCATTTT.

The chain joins TRBV27 to TRBJ1-2; 9 nucleotides line up with TRBD1. J lost 5 bases, V lost 3 bases, and 4 bases had no gene match. Per germline, CDR1 MNHEY and CDR2 SMNVEV (reference sequence). This CDR3 is built from 14 residues. The CDR3 region is CASSFKGQGYGYTF. The CDR3 DNA reads as TGTGCCAGCAGTTTTAAGGGACAGGGATATGGCTACACCTTC.

The rearrangement links TRBV5-1 to TRBJ2-2; D might be TRBD2 (7 bases). Trimming stripped 1 base from V and 4 bases from J, with 14 bases between. The V gene's germline CDR1 is SGHRS and CDR2 YFSETQ. The CDR3 has 16 amino acids. The CDR3 is CASSLLWGGITGELFF. The DNA of the CDR3 is TGCGCCAGCAGCTTGCTGTGGGGGGGCATCACCGGGGAGCTGTTTTTT.

This chain connects TRBV27 to TRBJ1-5; 7 bases match TRBD1. Trimming took 5 bases from V and 2 from J; bases not matched to a gene: 12. The length of the CDR3 is 17 residues. Germline CDR1 is MNHEY and CDR2 is SMNVEV (reference sequence). The CDR3 bases are TGTGCCAGCAGTCCAACGGACAGGTACAGGGGCAATCAGCCCCAGCATTTT. It codes for CASSPTDRYRGNQPQHF.

The chain employs TRBV27 and TRBJ2-3, with TRBD2 matching 11 bases. CDR3 size: 17 residues. Trimming at V came to 1 base and at J to 4 bases, leaving 7 bases not matched to a gene. Germline V gene data show CDR1 as MNHEY and CDR2 as SMNVEV (reference sequence). CDR3: CASSLLSSGGLADTQYF. In nucleotides, the CDR3 is TGTGCCAGCAGTTTATTATCTAGCGGGGGGCTGGCAGATACGCAGTATTTT.

This clone showed up just a few times. The chain employs TRBV30 and TRBJ1-1; TRBD1 is a possible D gene (5 bases). Germline V lookup: CDR1 GTSNPN, CDR2 SVGIG (reference sequence). The CDR3 spans 14 residues. Between the trimmed V and J ends, which lost 4 bases and 0 bases, there was a span of 12 bases. The chain's CDR3 is CAWIKTDMNTEAFF. In DNA form, the CDR3 reads TGTGCCTGGATTAAGACAGACATGAACACTGAAGCTTTCTTT. The variable domain in full, with the rest retrieved from reference TRBV30 and TRBJ1-1, is SQTIHQWPATLVQPVGSPLSLECTVEGTSNPNLYWYRQAAGRGLQLLFYSVGIGQISSEVPQNLSASRPQDRQFILSSKKLLLSDSGFYLCAWIKTDMNTEAFFGQGTRLTVV.

The chain employs TRBV10-3 and TRBJ1-5, with no clear D. This CDR3 contains 13 residues. Germline CDR1 ENHRY, CDR2 SYGVKD. V lost 6 bases, J lost 5 bases, and 11 bases lay in between. DNA for the CDR3: TGTGCCATCAGGAAACGCGAAGATCAGCCCCAGCATTTT. It is translated as CAIRKREDQPQHF.

The V gene is TRBV2, the J gene TRBJ1-2, with unresolved D. Trimming shortened V by 5 bases and J by 3 bases, and 16 bases separated the two germline ends. Germline-derived CDR1 and CDR2 are SNHLY and FYNNEI. This CDR3 contains 15 residues. CDR3 coding DNA: TGTGCCAGCAGTCTTATTCGGGGAACAGACTATGGCTACACCTTC. It codes for CASSLIRGTDYGYTF.

This chain connects TRBV7-2 to TRBJ2-2; TRBD1 matches at 10 bases. J gave up 1 base and V 6 bases, and 11 bases lay outside the gene matches. Germline assignment: CDR1 SGHTA and CDR2 FQGNSA. The CDR3 length is 18 residues. The CDR3 here is CASRKRDRGSWNTGELFF. In nucleotides, the CDR3 is TGTGCCAGCAGGAAACGGGACAGGGGAAGTTGGAACACCGGGGAGCTGTTTTTT.

The gene calls are TRBV19 and TRBJ1-2; D might be TRBD1 (5 bases). Germline V lookup: CDR1 LNHDA, CDR2 SQIVND (reference sequence). The CDR3 contains 18 residues. The germline V and J ends were trimmed by 2 bases and 0 bases, with 19 bases remaining between them. Written as DNA, the CDR3 is TGTGCCAGTAGTATAAGGACGGGGGAGTCCCTTACTAACTATGGCTACACCTTC. It codes for CASSIRTGESLTNYGYTF.

The table lists this clone with a few counts. V and J are TRBV12-3 or TRBV12-4 and TRBJ1-2; the D is unclear. This CDR3 comprises 12 residues. The germline V and J ends were trimmed by 2 bases and 14 bases, with 15 bases remaining between them. CDR3 sequence: CASSLISGRKTF. In DNA form, the CDR3 reads TGTGCCAGCAGTTTAATTTCAGGTCGGAAGACCTTC.

The chain joins TRBV28 to TRBJ1-5; no firm D call. Trimming took off 6 bases at V and 1 base at J, with 16 bases between the two ends. This CDR3 is built from 16 residues. Germline V gene data show CDR1 as MDHEN and CDR2 as SYDVKM. CDR3: CASSRLGDTSNQPQHF. CDR3 nucleotide sequence: TGTGCCAGCAGCCGCCTCGGCGACACAAGCAATCAGCCCCAGCATTTT.

This rearrangement joins TRBV6-2 or TRBV6-3 to TRBJ1-1; D unresolved. CDR1 is MNHEY, CDR2 SVGEGT, per germline. The ends were cut back, 0 bases at V and 0 bases at J, with 8 bases in the middle. This CDR3 contains 15 residues. In DNA form, the CDR3 reads TGTGCCAGCAGTTACTCTGTCTACTTGAACACTGAAGCTTTCTTT. Amino acid sequence: CASSYSVYLNTEAFF.

This sequence joins TRBV29-1 and TRBJ2-1; the match to TRBD1 covers 10 bases. The V gene end was trimmed by 7 bases and the J gene end by 1 base; junction bases not matched to a gene: 7. This CDR3 contains 15 residues. Germline CDR1 reads SQVTM; CDR2 reads ANQGSEA. CDR3 DNA sequence: TGCAGCGAGCCCGGACAGGGGGGGTCCTACAATGAGCAGTTCTTC. This encodes CSEPGQGGSYNEQFF.

This clone was picked up one time. The rearrangement uses TRBV7-2 and TRBJ1-6; tentatively, D is TRBD1 (6 bases). Germline V gene data show CDR1 as SGHTA and CDR2 as FQGNSA. Trimming pared 5 bases from V and 6 bases from J, leaving 14 bases between. The CDR3 extends over 15 amino acids. CDR3: CASSQGIIGNSPLHF. CDR3 nucleotides: TGTGCCAGCAGCCAGGGGATTATTGGTAATTCACCCCTCCACTTT.

The table lists this clone with a few counts. J is TRBJ2-1 and V is TRBV7-3, with D tentatively TRBD2 (7 bases). Germline CDR1 SGHTA, CDR2 FQGTGA. This CDR3 region has 15 residues. V lost 2 bases to trimming and J lost 7 bases, with 15 bases between them. The DNA of the CDR3 is TGTGCCAGCAGCTTAGTCCGGGGGGCCGCAAATGAGCAGTTCTTC. Translating gives CASSLVRGAANEQFF.

CDR3 sequence reads: CASSLGQKETQYF. CDR3 DNA: TGTGCCAGCAGCTTAGGACAGAAAGAGACCCAGTACTTC. The gene calls are TRBV7-2 and TRBJ2-5; perhaps TRBD1 as D (5 bases). The CDR3 totals 13 residues. The germline V gene encodes CDR1 SGHTA and CDR2 FQGNSA. Deletions cut 1 base from V and 3 bases from J, with 6 bases between.

The rearrangement joins TRBV9 to TRBJ2-6; D unresolved. CDR1 and CDR2 from the germline V gene are SGDLS and YYNGEE. There are 17 residues in the CDR3. Deletions cut 0 bases from V and 0 bases from J, with 10 bases between. CDR3 residues: CASSVGRQLSGANVLTF. CDR3 sequence (DNA): TGTGCCAGCAGCGTAGGAAGACAACTCTCTGGGGCCAACGTCCTGACTTTC.

This rearrangement joins TRBV28 to TRBJ1-2, with 8 nucleotides matching TRBD1. The length of the CDR3 is 14 residues. Germline trimming cut 5 bases from V and 2 bases from J; bases unmatched to any gene: 4. Germline loops: CDR1 MDHEN, CDR2 SYDVKM. The CDR3 DNA reads TGTGCCAGCAGTCTAAGACAGGGGAACTATGGCTACACCTTC. It translates to CASSLRQGNYGYTF.

The rearrangement uses TRBV18 and TRBJ2-1, with 8 bases identical to TRBD1. V lost 0 bases and J lost 6; bases outside the gene matches: 4. Germline CDR1 is KGHSH and CDR2 is LQKENI. The length of the CDR3 is 15 residues. The CDR3 DNA is TGTGCCAGCTCACCACCCGGACAGGGAGGCAATGAGCAGTTCTTC. It specifies CASSPPGQGGNEQFF.

The rearrangement uses TRBV30 and TRBJ1-5; 9 bases are a match to TRBD1. Trimming at V came to 1 base and at J to 4 bases, leaving 5 bases not matched to a gene. Germline V gene lookup returns CDR1 GTSNPN and CDR2 SVGIG (reference sequence). This CDR3 comprises 15 residues. The DNA for the CDR3 is TGTGCCTGGAGTGATGGGACAGGGAGGAATCAGCCCCAGCATTTT. Residues: CAWSDGTGRNQPQHF. Complete variable domain (other parts from reference TRBV30 and TRBJ1-5): SQTIHQWPATLVQPVGSPLSLECTVEGTSNPNLYWYRQAAGRGLQLLFYSVGIGQISSEVPQNLSASRPQDRQFILSSKKLLLSDSGFYLCAWSDGTGRNQPQHFGDGTRLSIL.

This chain connects TRBV18 to TRBJ2-1; D is possibly TRBD2 (5 bases). V shed 3 bases and J shed 2 bases, with 11 bases lying between them. Germline assignment: CDR1 KGHSH and CDR2 LQKENI. CDR3 length equals 15 residues. The CDR3 loop reads CASSPSLEAYNEQFF. The CDR3 DNA sequence: TGTGCCAGCTCACCCTCTCTGGAGGCCTACAATGAGCAGTTCTTC.

V gene TRBV3-1 (or the pseudogene TRBV3-2) combines with J gene TRBJ1-1, with D possibly being TRBD1 (5 bases). CDR1 and CDR2 (germline): LGHDT, YNNKEL (reference sequence). The ends were cut back, 0 bases at V and 1 base at J, with 6 bases in the middle. There are 14 residues in the CDR3. Written as DNA, the CDR3 is TGTGCCAGCAGCCAAGAACAGGCGAACACTGAAGCTTTCTTT. Protein product: CASSQEQANTEAFF.

This chain joins TRBV18 and TRBJ1-5; D gene uncertain. The CDR3 consists of 16 residues. V dropped 1 base and J dropped 1 base, with 11 bases sitting between them. Germline CDR1 is KGHSH and CDR2 is LQKENI. CDR3 in amino acids: CASSPQAGYSNQPQHF. The CDR3 nucleotides are TGTGCCAGCTCACCACAGGCGGGCTACAGCAATCAGCCCCAGCATTTT.

The J gene is TRBJ1-2, the V gene TRBV18; a possible D gene is TRBD1 (5 bases). V lost 3 bases and J 6 bases, leaving 14 bases between the germline ends. The CDR3 is 14 residues long. Germline V lookup: CDR1 KGHSH, CDR2 LQKENI. CDR3 region: CASSPSGDANGYTF. The CDR3 coding sequence is TGTGCCAGCTCACCTAGCGGGGACGCCAATGGCTACACCTTC.

This clone has a single count. The chain links TRBV7-9 to TRBJ2-7; D possibly corresponds to TRBD1 (5 bases). V was shortened by 3 bases and J by 2 bases, with 11 bases between the two germline ends. CDR3 size: 14 residues. Looked up from germline, CDR1 is SEHNR and CDR2 is FQNEAQ (reference sequence). DNA for the CDR3: TGTGCCAGCAGCTTGGAACAGGCCACCTACGAGCAGTACTTC. Protein: CASSLEQATYEQYF.